These 4 T cell receptor beta chains came from one sample sequenced in a study of CD8+CD57+ T cells in acquired aplastic anemia. The use of genomic DNA as template underpinned the TCR beta VDJ and CDR3 profiling. TCRdb used MiXCR to reprocess the reads, holding one entry per CDR3 protein. The sample has approximately 170,000 distinct CDR3 sequences, around half seen once. Previously, flow cytometry had revealed CD8+CD57+ cell expansion in the patients chosen for sequencing. Sequencing input: sorted CD4+, CD8+, or CD8+CD57+ T cells (not recorded which) from PBMCs. The receptors were gathered from a human donor with aplastic anemia.

The rearrangement uses TRBV10-3 and TRBJ2-3; 12 bases map to TRBD1. Trimming removed 8 bases from V and 3 bases from J; junction bases left unmatched: 9. Germline V CDR1 and CDR2: ENHRY, SYGVKD. CDR3 length: 16 amino acids. The chain's CDR3 is CAIARGTGGLTDTQYF. The CDR3 DNA reads TGTGCCATCGCCCGGGGGACAGGGGGCTTAACAGATACGCAGTATTTT.

To note about this clonotype: Possible read error: a much larger clone is one base away. The CDR3 DNA sequence: TGCGCCAGCAGTTTTAGCGGGGATAGCACAGATACGCAGTATTTT. This gives the protein CASSFSGDSTDTQYF. The chain employs TRBV4-3 and TRBJ2-3, with 8 nucleotides matching TRBD2. J gave up 0 bases and V 6 bases, and 5 bases lay outside the gene matches. This CDR3 spans 15 amino acids. Germline CDR1 is LGHNA and CDR2 is YSLEER.

This chain joins TRBV19 and TRBJ1-5; D call uncertain. Trimming shortened V by 6 bases and J by 2 bases, and 8 bases separated the two germline ends. Germline V lookup: CDR1 LNHDA, CDR2 SQIVND (reference sequence). The CDR3 has 13 residues. CDR3 DNA: TGTGCCAGTAGCAAGGCAGGCAATCAGCCCCAGCATTTT. It translates to CASSKAGNQPQHF.

The chain uses TRBV10-2 and TRBJ2-7; 13 nucleotides agree with TRBD2. V shed 3 bases, J shed 3 bases, and the junction held 5 bases outside the gene matches. The CDR3 extends over 16 amino acids. Germline V CDR1 and CDR2: WSHSY, SAAADI. The chain's CDR3 is CASSDPGLAGVYEQYF. In DNA form, the CDR3 reads TGCGCCAGCAGTGATCCCGGACTAGCGGGGGTCTACGAGCAGTACTTC.